This T cell receptor beta chain was retrieved from a study of TIL therapy for anti-PD-1-resistant metastatic lung cancer. The trim removed 6 bases at V and 4 bases at J, leaving 5 bases unmatched. The CDR3 has 15 residues. Germline V CDR1 and CDR2: MDHEN, SYDVKM. Noted time point: pre-treatment sample, taken before nivolumab and TIL therapy. The tumor samples were excised metastases, mostly pleural nodules or supraclavicular lymph nodes. Stage 4 NSCLC adults joined between October 2017 and January 2020. Sequencing used immunoSEQ v3. The table came from immunoSEQ multiplex PCR; TCRdb's copy has only in-frame clones and leaves some out. The table records more than 90,000 clones, around 71% of them present only once.

The V call is TRBV28, the J call TRBJ1-4; TRBD1 matches at 10 bases. The sample in question was tumor tissue, obtained at baseline. The sequence was obtained from a person between 25 and 80 years old with non-small cell lung cancer. The chain's CDR3 is CASRGQGPFNEKLFF. CDR3 in DNA: TGTGCCAGCAGGGGACAGGGGCCGTTTAATGAAAAACTGTTTTTT.